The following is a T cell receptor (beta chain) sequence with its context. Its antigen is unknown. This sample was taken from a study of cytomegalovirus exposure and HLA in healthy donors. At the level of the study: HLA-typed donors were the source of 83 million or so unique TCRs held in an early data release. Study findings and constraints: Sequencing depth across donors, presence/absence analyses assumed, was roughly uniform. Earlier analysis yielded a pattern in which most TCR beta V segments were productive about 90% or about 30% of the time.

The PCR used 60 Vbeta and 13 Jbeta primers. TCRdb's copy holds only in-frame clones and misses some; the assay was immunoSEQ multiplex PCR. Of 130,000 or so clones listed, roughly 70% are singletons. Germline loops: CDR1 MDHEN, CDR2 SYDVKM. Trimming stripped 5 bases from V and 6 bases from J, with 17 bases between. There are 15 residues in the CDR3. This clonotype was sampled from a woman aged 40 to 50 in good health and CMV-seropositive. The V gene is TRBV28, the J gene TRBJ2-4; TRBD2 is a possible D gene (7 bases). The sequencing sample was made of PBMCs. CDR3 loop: CASSAVGGAINIQYF. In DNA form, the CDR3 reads TGTGCCAGCAGTGCCGTAGGGGGGGCGATAAACATTCAGTACTTC. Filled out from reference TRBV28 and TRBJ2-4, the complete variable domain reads DVKVTQSSRYLVKRTGEKVFLECVQDMDHENMFWYRQDPGLGLRLIYFSYDVKMKEKGDIPEGYSVSREKKERFSLILESASTNQTSMYLCASSAVGGAINIQYFGAGTRLSVL.